The clone carrying this TCR beta chain is categorized as medium-sized. Its antigen is not identified. The sample belongs to a study of breast tumors, draining lymph nodes, adjacent tissues. Study-wide results and limits: Compared with lymph nodes, tumors were less diverse; compared with nontumor tissue, more.

Each CDR3 protein gets one entry after TCRdb re-called the multiplex PCR reads with MiXCR. The repertoire holds 9,000 to 15,000 distinct CDR3 sequences, with approximately 35% as singletons. Losses at the gene ends were 6 bases for V and 5 bases for J; bases not matched to a gene: 8. Germline CDR1 is LNHDA and CDR2 is SQIVND (reference sequence). This CDR3 is built from 16 residues. V is TRBV19 and J is TRBJ2-5; TRBD2 agrees at 14 bases. The sequencing input was breast tumor tissue. The clonotype was recovered from a female donor with breast cancer. Some clones in this sample may be carry-over from other donors' samples. The chain's CDR3 is CASSPGLAGVGETQYF. CDR3 coding DNA: TGTGCCAGTAGCCCGGGACTAGCGGGAGTGGGTGAGACCCAGTACTTC.